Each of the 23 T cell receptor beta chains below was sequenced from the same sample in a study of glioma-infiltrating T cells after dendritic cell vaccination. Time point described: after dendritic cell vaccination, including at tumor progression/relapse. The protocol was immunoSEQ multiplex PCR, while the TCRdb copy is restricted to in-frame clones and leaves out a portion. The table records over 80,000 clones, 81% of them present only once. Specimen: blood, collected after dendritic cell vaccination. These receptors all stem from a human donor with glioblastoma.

The CDR3 bases are TGTGCCAGCAAAAAGACAGGGGCTGACTACGAGCAGTACGTC. As protein: CASKKTGADYEQYV. The chain uses TRBV6-6 and TRBJ2-7, with 8 bases aligning to TRBD1. The length of the CDR3 is 14 residues. The germline V gene has CDR1 MNHNY and CDR2 SVGAGI (reference sequence). V lost 7 bases and J lost 3; bases outside the gene matches: 8.

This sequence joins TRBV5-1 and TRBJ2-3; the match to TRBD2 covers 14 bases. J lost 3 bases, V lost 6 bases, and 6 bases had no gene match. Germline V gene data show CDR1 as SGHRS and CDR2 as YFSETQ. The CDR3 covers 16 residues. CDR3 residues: CASKGLAGEGTDTQYF. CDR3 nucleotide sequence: TGCGCCAGCAAGGGACTAGCGGGGGAAGGGACAGATACGCAGTATTTT.

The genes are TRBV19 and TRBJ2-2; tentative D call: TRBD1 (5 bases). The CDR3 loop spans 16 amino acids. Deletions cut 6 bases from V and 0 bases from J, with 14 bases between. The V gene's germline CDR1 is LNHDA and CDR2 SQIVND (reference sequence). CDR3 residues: CASRRQTNPNTGELFF. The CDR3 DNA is TGTGCCAGTAGACGACAGACAAACCCGAACACCGGGGAGCTGTTTTTT.

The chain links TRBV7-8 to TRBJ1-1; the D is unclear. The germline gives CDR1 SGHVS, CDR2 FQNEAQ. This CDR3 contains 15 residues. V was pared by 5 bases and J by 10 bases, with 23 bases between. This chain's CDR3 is CASSPLSGLISTAFF. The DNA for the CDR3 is TGTGCCAGCAGCCCCCTCTCAGGATTGATCAGCACAGCTTTCTTT.

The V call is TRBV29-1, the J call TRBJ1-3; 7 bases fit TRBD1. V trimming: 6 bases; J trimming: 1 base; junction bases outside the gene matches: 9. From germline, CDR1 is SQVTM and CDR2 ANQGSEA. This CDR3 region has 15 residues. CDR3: CSVDGTGDSGNTIYF. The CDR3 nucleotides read TGCAGCGTAGATGGAACAGGGGATTCTGGAAACACCATATATTTT.

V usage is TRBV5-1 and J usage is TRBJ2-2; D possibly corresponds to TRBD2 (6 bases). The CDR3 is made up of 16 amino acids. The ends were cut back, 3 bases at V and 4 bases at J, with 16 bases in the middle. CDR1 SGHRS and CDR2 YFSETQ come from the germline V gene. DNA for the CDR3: TGCGCCAGCAGCTCCCCCGGGAGACGTGGCACCGGGGAGCTGTTTTTT. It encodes CASSSPGRRGTGELFF.

This CDR3 reads CASRPTGPNQPQHF. CDR3 coding DNA: TGTGCCAGCAGACCCACAGGCCCCAATCAGCCCCAGCATTTT. V gene TRBV6-5 combines with J gene TRBJ1-5; D possibly corresponds to TRBD1 (5 bases). V was cut by 6 bases and J by 3 bases, with 12 bases left in between. Looked up from germline, CDR1 is MNHEY and CDR2 is SVGAGI. The CDR3 loop spans 14 amino acids.

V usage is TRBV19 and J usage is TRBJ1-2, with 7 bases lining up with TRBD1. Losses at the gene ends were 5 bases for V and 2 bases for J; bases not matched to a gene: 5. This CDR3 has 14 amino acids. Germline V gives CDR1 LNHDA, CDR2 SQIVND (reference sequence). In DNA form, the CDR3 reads TGTGCCAGTAGTCCCCGGGACAGAAACTATGGCTACACCTTC. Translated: CASSPRDRNYGYTF.

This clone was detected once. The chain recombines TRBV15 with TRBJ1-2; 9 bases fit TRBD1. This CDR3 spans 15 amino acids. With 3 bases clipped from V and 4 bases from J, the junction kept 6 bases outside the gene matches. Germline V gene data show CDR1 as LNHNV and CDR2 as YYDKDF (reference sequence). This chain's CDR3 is CATSREWDRAYGYTF. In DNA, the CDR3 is TGTGCCACCAGCAGGGAATGGGACAGGGCCTATGGCTACACCTTC.

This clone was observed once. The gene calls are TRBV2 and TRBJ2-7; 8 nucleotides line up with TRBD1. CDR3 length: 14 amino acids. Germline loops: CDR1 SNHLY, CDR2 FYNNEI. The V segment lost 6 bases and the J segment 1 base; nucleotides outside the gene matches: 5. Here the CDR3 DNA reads TGTGCCAGCAGCCCCGACAGGGGATCCTACGAGCAGTACGTC. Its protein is CASSPDRGSYEQYV.

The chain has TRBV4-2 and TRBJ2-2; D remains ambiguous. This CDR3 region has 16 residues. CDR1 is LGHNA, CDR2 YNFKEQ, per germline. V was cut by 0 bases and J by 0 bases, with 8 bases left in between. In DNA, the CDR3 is TGTGCCAGCAGCCAAGAACCTAGGCCGAACACCGGGGAGCTGTTTTTT. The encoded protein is CASSQEPRPNTGELFF.

In DNA form, the CDR3 reads TGTGCCATCAGTGAGGGGAGGGTGGCTACACTGAATGCTTTCTTT. As protein: CAISEGRVATLNAFF. The chain is built from TRBV10-3 and TRBJ1-1, with no clear D. This CDR3 comprises 15 residues. Between the trimmed V and J ends, which lost 2 bases and 11 bases, there was a span of 21 bases. Germline loops: CDR1 ENHRY, CDR2 SYGVKD.

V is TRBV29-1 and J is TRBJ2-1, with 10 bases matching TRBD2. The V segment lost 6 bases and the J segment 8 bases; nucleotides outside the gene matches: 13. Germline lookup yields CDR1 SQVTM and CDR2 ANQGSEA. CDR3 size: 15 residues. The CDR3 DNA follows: TGCAGCGTCCGCGCGCTAGCGGGAGTAGTAGATGAGCAGTTCTTC. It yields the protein CSVRALAGVVDEQFF.

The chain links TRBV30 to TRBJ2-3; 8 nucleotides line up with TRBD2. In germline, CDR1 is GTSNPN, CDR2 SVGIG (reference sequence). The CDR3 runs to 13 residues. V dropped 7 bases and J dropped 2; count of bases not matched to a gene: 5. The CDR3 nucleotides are TGTGCCTTTGCGGGAGGTTCCACAGATACGCAGTATTTT. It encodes CAFAGGSTDTQYF.

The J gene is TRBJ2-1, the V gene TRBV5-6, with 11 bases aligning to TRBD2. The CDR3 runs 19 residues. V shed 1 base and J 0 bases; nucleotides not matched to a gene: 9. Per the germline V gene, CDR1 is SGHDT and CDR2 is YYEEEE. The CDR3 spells CASSLRASGGPSSYNEQFF. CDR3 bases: TGTGCCAGCAGCTTGCGGGCTAGCGGGGGGCCTAGCTCCTACAATGAGCAGTTCTTC.

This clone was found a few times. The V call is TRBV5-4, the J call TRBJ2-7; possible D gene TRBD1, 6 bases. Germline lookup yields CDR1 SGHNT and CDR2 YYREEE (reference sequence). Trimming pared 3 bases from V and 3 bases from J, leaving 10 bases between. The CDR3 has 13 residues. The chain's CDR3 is CASSSPDSYEQYV. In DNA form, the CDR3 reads TGTGCCAGCAGCTCCCCGGACAGCTACGAGCAGTACGTC.

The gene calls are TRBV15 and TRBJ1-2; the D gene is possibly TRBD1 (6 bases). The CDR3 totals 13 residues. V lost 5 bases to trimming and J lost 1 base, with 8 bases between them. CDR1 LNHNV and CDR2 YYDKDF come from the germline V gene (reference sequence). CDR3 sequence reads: CATSVQGNYGYTF. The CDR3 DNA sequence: TGTGCCACCAGCGTACAGGGTAACTATGGCTACACCTTC.

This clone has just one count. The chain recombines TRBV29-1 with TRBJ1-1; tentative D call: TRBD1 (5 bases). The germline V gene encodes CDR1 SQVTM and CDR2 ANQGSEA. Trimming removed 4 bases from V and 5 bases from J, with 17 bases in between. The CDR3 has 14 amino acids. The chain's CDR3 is CSVGSIGVGTEAFF. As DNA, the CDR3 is TGCAGCGTTGGCTCCATAGGGGTAGGGACTGAAGCTTTCTTT.

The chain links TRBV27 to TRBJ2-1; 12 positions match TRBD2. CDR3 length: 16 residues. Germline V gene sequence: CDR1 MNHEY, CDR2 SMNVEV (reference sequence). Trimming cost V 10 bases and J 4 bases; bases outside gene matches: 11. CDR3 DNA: TGTGCCACCATGGGACTAGCGGGCTTAGTTTACAATGAGCAGTTCTTC. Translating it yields CATMGLAGLVYNEQFF.

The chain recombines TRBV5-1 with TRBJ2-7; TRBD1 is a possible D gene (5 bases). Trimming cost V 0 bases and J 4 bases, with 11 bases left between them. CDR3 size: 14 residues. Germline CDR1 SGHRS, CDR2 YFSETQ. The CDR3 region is CASSLDNQGYEQYF. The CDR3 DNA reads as TGCGCCAGCAGCTTGGATAACCAGGGATACGAGCAGTACTTC.

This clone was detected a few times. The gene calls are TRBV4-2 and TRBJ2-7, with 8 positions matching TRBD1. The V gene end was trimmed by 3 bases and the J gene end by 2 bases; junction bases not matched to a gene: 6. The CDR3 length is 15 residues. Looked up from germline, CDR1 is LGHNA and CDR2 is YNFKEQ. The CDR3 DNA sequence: TGTGCCAGCAGCCACACAGGACAGGGCCCCTACGAGCAGTACTTC. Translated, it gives CASSHTGQGPYEQYF.

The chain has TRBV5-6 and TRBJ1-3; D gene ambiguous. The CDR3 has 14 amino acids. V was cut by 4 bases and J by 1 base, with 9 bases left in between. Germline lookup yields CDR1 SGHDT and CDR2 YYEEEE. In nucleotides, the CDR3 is TGTGCCAGCAGCACAGCAAAATCTGGAAACACCATATATTTT. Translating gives CASSTAKSGNTIYF.

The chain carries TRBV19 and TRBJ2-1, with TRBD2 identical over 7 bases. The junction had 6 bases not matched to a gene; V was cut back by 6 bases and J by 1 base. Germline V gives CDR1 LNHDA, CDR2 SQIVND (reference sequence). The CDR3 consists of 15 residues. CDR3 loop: CASSLGLDSYNEQFF. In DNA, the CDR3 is TGTGCCAGTAGCCTCGGACTAGATTCCTACAATGAGCAGTTCTTC.